Shown below are 11 T cell receptor beta chains from a single sample sequenced in a study of OX40 agonist ivuxolimab in advanced cancers. The table came from immunoSEQ multiplex PCR; TCRdb's copy has only in-frame clones and leaves some out. In the table there are 60,000 to 80,000 clones, 92% of which are singletons. The sample here was CD4+ or CD8+ T cells sorted from blood, taken in a trial of the OX40 agonist ivuxolimab. The receptors derive from an adult with an advanced solid tumor such as melanoma, head and neck, liver or kidney cancer.

The rearrangement uses TRBV18 and TRBJ1-1; a possible D gene is TRBD1 (6 bases). The CDR3 is made up of 13 amino acids. V was trimmed by 0 bases and J by 7 bases, leaving 9 bases between them. Germline CDR1 is KGHSH and CDR2 is LQKENI. DNA for the CDR3: TGTGCCAGCTCACCACCGCAGGGGTTTGAAGCTTTCTTT. The encoded protein is CASSPPQGFEAFF.

The genes are TRBV11-2 and TRBJ2-7; D perhaps matches TRBD2 (6 bases). The V end lost 6 bases, the J end lost 3 bases, and 24 bases lay between the germline ends. Germline CDR1 SGHAT, CDR2 FQNNGV. This CDR3 region has 17 residues. CDR3 in DNA: TGTGCCAGCAGTCCCAACCCAGTCGGGAGAACGGACTACGAGCAGTACTTC. Its protein product is CASSPNPVGRTDYEQYF.

The chain recombines TRBV12-5 with TRBJ1-2; D not resolved. The CDR3 runs 14 residues. V was clipped by 6 bases and J by 2 bases, with 13 bases between them. CDR1 is LGHNT, CDR2 FRNRAP, per germline. The CDR3 is CASGTLLPNYGYTF. In nucleotides, the CDR3 is TGTGCTAGTGGGACCCTCTTGCCCAACTATGGCTACACCTTC.

The genes are TRBV27 and TRBJ2-3, with 8 positions matching TRBD2. Germline values: CDR1 MNHEY, CDR2 SMNVEV (reference sequence). The V gene end was trimmed by 7 bases and the J gene end by 6 bases; junction bases not matched to a gene: 9. The CDR3 spans 14 residues. Written as DNA, the CDR3 is TGTGCCAGCAAAATCCCGGGAGGGTGGGATACGCAGTATTTT. Its translation: CASKIPGGWDTQYF.

This clone was counted a single time. This chain connects TRBV10-3 to TRBJ2-5; 11 bases are a match to TRBD1. This CDR3 is 19 amino acids long. Germline CDR1 is ENHRY and CDR2 is SYGVKD. Trimming removed 3 bases from V and 4 bases from J; junction bases left unmatched: 16. The DNA for the CDR3 is TGTGCCATCAGTGATTCCCGAGGACAGGGGGCGATCTCAGCAGAGACCCAGTACTTC. Translation: CAISDSRGQGAISAETQYF.

This chain uses TRBV14 with TRBJ2-2; the D gene is possibly TRBD2 (6 bases). Germline values: CDR1 SGHDN, CDR2 FVKESK. V lost 4 bases and J lost 4, with 13 bases in between. This CDR3 has 15 amino acids. CDR3 in amino acids: CASSLQGLSTGELFF. Written as DNA, the CDR3 is TGTGCCAGCAGCCTCCAGGGACTCTCCACCGGGGAGCTGTTTTTT.

The rearrangement uses TRBV7-2 and TRBJ2-2; D not resolved. Trimming took off 3 bases at V and 4 bases at J, with 12 bases between the two ends. CDR1 and CDR2 from the germline V gene are SGHTA and FQGNSA. The length of the CDR3 is 15 residues. The CDR3 region is CASSFLGRLTGELFF. Here the CDR3 DNA reads TGTGCCAGCAGCTTCCTAGGTCGGCTCACCGGGGAGCTGTTTTTT.

This chain connects TRBV5-4 to TRBJ2-1, with 8 bases fitting TRBD2. Germline V gene data show CDR1 as SGHNT and CDR2 as YYREEE (reference sequence). The trim removed 4 bases at V and 5 bases at J, leaving 5 bases unmatched. The CDR3 is 14 amino acids. The CDR3 sequence: CASSGGSGDNEQFF. CDR3 in DNA: TGTGCCAGCAGCGGGGGTAGCGGGGACAATGAGCAGTTCTTC.

The count of this clone is one. This chain joins TRBV6-6 and TRBJ2-1; 12 nucleotides match TRBD2. This CDR3 is 15 amino acids long. Germline-derived CDR1 and CDR2 are MNHNY and SVGAGI (reference sequence). V shed 7 bases, J shed 7 bases, and the junction held 8 bases outside the gene matches. The CDR3 protein is CASNLAGGPTNEQFF. Written as DNA, the CDR3 is TGTGCCAGCAACCTAGCGGGAGGGCCGACTAATGAGCAGTTCTTC.

The V and J genes are TRBV15 and TRBJ2-7; D may be TRBD1 (5 bases). This CDR3 comprises 13 residues. Trimming stripped 0 bases from V and 6 bases from J, with 9 bases between. Germline V gene data show CDR1 as LNHNV and CDR2 as YYDKDF (reference sequence). CDR3 residues: CATSRDPGFEQYF. The CDR3 nucleotides are TGTGCCACCAGCAGAGATCCAGGGTTCGAGCAGTACTTC.

The V gene is TRBV5-5, the J gene TRBJ1-5; TRBD1 aligns across 7 bases. This CDR3 spans 15 amino acids. J lost 4 bases, V lost 2 bases, and 6 bases had no gene match. Looked up from germline, CDR1 is SGHKS and CDR2 is YYEKEE (reference sequence). The CDR3 region has the DNA TGTGCCAGCAGCTTCTCGGGACAGACAAATCAGCCCCAGCATTTT. The encoded protein is CASSFSGQTNQPQHF. Complete variable domain (other parts from reference TRBV5-5 and TRBJ1-5): DAGVTQSPTHLIKTRGQQVTLRCSPISGHKSVSWYQQVLGQGPQFIFQYYEKEERGRGNFPDRFSARQFPNYSSELNVNALLLGDSALYLCASSFSGQTNQPQHFGDGTRLSIL.